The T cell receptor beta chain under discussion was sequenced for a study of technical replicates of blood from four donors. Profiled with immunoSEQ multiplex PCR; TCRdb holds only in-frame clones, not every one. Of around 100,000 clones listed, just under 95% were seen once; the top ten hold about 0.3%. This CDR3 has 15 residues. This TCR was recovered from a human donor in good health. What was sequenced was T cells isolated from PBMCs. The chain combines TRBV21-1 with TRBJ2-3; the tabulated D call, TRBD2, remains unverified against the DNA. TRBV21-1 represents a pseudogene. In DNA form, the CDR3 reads TGTGCCAGCAGCAAGATAGTGTTTAGCACAGATACGCAGTATTTT. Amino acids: CASSKIVFSTDTQYF.